This TCR beta chain was sequenced for a study of shared clonotypes between healthy human individuals. Trimming removed 2 bases from V and 5 bases from J; junction bases left unmatched: 1. The CDR3 covers 13 residues. Germline V lookup: CDR1 LNHDA, CDR2 SQIVND (reference sequence). TCRdb keeps only in-frame clones here, not all; method: immunoSEQ multiplex PCR. The sample holds around 980,000 clones; more than 75% are singletons and the top ten take around 0.61%. Only a few counts were recorded for this clone. The source material was memory CD4+ T cells from PBMCs. Subset indicated: CD45RA-negative fraction. The source is a man aged 18 to 35 in good health. Some clones in this sample may be carry-over from other donors' samples. The chain combines TRBV19 with TRBJ1-2; 8 nucleotides align to TRBD1. The chain's CDR3 is CASSIQGAYGYTF. CDR3 nucleotide sequence: TGTGCCAGTAGTATACAGGGGGCATATGGCTACACCTTC.